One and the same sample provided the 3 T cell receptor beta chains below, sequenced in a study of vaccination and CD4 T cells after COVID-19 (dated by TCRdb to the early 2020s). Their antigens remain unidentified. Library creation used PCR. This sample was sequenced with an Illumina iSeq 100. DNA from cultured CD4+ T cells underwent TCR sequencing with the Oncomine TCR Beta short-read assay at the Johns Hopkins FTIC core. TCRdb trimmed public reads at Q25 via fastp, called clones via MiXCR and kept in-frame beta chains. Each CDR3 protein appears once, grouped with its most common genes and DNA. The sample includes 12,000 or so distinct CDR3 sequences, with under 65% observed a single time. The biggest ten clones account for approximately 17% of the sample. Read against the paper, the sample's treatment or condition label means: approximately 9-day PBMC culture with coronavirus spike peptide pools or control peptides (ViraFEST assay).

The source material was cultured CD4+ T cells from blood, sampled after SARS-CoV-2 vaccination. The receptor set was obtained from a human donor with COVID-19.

The CDR3 nucleotides are TGTGCCAGCAGTCCTTTGGGAGGGCGGACTTCTGAAGCTTTCTTT. It encodes CASSPLGGRTSEAFF. The chain employs TRBV12-3 or TRBV12-4 and TRBJ1-1, with D hard to call. The CDR3 is 15 residues long. The V gene lost 5 bases and the J gene lost 6 bases, with 19 bases spanning the gap.

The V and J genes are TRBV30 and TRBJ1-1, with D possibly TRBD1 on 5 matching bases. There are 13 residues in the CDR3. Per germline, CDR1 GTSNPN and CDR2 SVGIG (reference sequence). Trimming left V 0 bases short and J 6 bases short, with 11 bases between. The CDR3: CAWSVGGGAEAFF. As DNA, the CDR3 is TGTGCCTGGAGTGTAGGAGGAGGGGCTGAAGCTTTCTTT.

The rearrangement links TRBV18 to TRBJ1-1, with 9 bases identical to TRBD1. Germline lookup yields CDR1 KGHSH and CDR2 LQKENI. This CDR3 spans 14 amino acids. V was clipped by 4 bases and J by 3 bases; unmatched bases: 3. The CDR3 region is CASSRTGGDTEAFF. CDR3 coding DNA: TGTGCCAGCTCACGAACAGGGGGCGACACTGAAGCTTTCTTT.